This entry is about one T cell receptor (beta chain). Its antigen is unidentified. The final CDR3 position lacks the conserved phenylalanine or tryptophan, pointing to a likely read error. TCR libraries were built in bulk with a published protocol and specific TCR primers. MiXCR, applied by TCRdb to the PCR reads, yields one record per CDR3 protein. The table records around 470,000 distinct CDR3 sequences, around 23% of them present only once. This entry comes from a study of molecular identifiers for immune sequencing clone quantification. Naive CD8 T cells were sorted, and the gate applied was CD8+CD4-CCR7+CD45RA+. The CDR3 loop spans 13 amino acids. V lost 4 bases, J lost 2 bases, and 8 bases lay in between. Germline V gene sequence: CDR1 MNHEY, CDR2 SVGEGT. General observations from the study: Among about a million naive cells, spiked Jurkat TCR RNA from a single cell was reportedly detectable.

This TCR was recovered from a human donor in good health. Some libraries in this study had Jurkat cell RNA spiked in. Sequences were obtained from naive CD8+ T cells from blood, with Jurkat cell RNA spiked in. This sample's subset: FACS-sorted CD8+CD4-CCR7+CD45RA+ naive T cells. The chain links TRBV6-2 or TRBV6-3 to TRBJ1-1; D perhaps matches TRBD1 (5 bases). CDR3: CASSWTPNTEAFC. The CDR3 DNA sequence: TGTGCCAGCAGTTGGACACCTAACACTGAAGCTTTCTGT.